This T cell receptor (beta chain) is from a study of OX40 agonist ivuxolimab in advanced cancers. The CDR3 totals 23 residues. Assay used: immunoSEQ multiplex PCR; TCRdb lists only in-frame clones, some missing. Among about 22,000 clones listed, approximately 81% were seen once. This clonotype was obtained from an adult with an advanced solid tumor such as melanoma, head and neck, liver or kidney cancer. The gene calls are TRBV12-2 and TRBJ2-1; no DNA check was done on the table's D call, TRBD2. TRBV12-2 is a pseudogene segment. The specimen comprised CD4+ or CD8+ T cells sorted from blood, sampled in a trial of the OX40 agonist ivuxolimab. CDR3 sequence reads: CASRGRKEVMGLAGVSSYNEQFF. The CDR3 coding sequence is TGTGCAAGTCGCGGACGGAAGGAAGTCATGGGACTAGCGGGGGTCTCTTCCTACAATGAGCAGTTCTTC.